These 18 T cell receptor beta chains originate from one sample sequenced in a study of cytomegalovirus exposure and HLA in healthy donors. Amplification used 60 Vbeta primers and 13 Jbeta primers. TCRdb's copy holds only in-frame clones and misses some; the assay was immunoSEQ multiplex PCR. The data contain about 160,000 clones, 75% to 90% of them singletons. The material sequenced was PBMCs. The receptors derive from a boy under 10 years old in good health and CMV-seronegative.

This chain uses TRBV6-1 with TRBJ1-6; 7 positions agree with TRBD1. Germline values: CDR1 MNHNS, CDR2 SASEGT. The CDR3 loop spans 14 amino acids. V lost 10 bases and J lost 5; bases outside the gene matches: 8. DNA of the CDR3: TGTGCCACCACCACCGGGACAGATAATTCACCCCTCCACTTT. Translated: CATTTGTDNSPLHF.

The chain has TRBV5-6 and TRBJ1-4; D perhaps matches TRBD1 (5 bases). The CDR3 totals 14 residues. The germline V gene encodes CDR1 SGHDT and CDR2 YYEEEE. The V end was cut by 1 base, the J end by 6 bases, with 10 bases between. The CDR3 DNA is TGTGCCAGCAGCTTGTTCTTCAGGGATGAAAAACTGTTTTTT. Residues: CASSLFFRDEKLFF.

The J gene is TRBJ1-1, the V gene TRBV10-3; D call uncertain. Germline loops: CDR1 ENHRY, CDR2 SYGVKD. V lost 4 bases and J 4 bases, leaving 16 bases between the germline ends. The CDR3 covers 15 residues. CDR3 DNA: TGTGCCATCAGTGGCTCGCCCACTGAAAGCACTGAAGCTTTCTTT. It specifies CAISGSPTESTEAFF.

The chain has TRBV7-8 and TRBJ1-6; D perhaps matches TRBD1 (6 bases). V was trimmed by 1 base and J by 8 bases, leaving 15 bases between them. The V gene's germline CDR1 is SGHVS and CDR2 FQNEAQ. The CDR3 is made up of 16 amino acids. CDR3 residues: CASSLGRTAIDSPLHF. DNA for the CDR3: TGTGCCAGCAGCTTAGGCCGGACAGCTATTGATTCACCCCTCCACTTT.

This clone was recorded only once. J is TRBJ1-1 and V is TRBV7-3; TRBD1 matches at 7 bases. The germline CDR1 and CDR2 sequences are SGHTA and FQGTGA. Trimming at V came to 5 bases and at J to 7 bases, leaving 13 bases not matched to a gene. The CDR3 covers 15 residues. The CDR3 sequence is CASSGHPRGIGEAFF. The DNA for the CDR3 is TGTGCCAGCAGCGGACACCCCAGGGGGATCGGTGAAGCTTTCTTT.

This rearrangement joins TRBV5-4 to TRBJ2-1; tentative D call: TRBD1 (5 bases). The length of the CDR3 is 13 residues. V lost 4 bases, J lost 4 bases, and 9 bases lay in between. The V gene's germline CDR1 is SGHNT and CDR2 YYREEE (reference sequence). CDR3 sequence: CASSLPGYNEQFF. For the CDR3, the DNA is TGTGCCAGCAGCCTGCCAGGGTACAATGAGCAGTTCTTC.

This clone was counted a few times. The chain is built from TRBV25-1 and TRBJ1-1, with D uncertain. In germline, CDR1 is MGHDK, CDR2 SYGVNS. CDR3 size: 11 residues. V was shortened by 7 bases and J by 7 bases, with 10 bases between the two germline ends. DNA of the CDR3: TGTGCCAGCACCTCCCTCCTTGAAGCTTTCTTT. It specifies CASTSLLEAFF.

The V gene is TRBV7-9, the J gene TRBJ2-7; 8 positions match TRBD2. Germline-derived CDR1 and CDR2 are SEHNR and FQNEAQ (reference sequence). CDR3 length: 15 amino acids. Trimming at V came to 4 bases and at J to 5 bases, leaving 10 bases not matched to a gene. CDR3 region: CASSSPTKRENEQYF. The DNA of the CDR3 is TGTGCCAGCAGCTCGCCAACAAAGCGGGAGAACGAGCAGTACTTC.

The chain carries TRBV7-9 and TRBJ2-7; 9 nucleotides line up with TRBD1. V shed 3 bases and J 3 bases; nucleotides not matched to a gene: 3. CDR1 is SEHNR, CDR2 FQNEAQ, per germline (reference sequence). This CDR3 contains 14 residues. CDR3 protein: CASSFRDRVYEQYF. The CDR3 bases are TGTGCCAGCAGCTTCCGGGACAGGGTCTACGAGCAGTACTTC.

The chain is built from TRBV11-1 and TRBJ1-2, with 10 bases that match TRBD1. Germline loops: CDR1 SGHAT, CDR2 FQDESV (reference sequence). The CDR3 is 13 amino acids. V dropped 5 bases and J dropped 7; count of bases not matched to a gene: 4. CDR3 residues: CASSLTGGLGYTF. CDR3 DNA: TGTGCCAGCAGCCTGACAGGGGGCCTTGGCTACACCTTC.

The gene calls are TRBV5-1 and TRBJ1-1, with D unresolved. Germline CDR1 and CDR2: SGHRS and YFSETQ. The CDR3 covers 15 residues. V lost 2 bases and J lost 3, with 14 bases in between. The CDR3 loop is CASSFGGPADTEAFF. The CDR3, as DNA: TGCGCCAGCAGCTTTGGCGGGCCGGCGGACACTGAAGCTTTCTTT.

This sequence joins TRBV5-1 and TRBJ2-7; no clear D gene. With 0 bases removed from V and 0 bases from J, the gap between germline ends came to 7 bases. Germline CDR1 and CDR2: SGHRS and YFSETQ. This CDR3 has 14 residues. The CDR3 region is CASSLVAGSYEQYV. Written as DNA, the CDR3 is TGCGCCAGCAGCTTGGTGGCAGGCTCCTACGAGCAGTACGTC.

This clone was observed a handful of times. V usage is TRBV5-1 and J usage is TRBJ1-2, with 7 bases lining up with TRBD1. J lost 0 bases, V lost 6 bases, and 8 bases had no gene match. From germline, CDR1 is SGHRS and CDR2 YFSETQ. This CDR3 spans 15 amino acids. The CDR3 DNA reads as TGCGCCAGCAACCCGGGACAGCAAGCTAACTATGGCTACACCTTC. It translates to CASNPGQQANYGYTF.

The CDR3 DNA follows: TGCGCCAGCAGACACCTGGAAGGGGTTGGACAGCCCCAGCATTTT. It translates to CASRHLEGVGQPQHF. J is TRBJ1-5 and V is TRBV10-2, with D perhaps matching TRBD1 (5 bases). Per germline, CDR1 WSHSY and CDR2 SAAADI. The V gene lost 6 bases and the J gene lost 7 bases, with 19 bases spanning the gap. This CDR3 contains 15 residues.

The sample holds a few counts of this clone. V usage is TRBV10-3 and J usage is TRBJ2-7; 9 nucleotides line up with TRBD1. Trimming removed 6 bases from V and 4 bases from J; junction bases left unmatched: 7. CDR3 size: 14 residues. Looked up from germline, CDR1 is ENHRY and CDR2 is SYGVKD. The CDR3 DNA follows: TGTGCCATCAGCCCCGGGACAGGGATATACGAGCAGTACTTC. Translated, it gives CAISPGTGIYEQYF.

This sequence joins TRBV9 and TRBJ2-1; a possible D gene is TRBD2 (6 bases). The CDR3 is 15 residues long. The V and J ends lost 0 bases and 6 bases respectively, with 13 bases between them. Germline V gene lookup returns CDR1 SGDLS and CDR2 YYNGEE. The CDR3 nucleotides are TGTGCCAGCAGCGTAGAAACCGCGGGATTCAATGAGCAGTTCTTC. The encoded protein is CASSVETAGFNEQFF. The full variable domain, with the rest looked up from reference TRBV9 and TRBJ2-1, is DSGVTQTPKHLITATGQRVTLRCSPRSGDLSVYWYQQSLDQGLQFLIQYYNGEERAKGNILERFSAQQFPDLHSELNLSSLELGDSALYFCASSVETAGFNEQFFGPGTRLTVL.

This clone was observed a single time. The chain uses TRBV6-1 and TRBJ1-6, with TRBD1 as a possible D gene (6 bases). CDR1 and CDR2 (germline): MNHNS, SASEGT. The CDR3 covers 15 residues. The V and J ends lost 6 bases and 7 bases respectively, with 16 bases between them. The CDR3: CASRGATRRNSPLHF. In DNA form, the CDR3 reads TGTGCCAGCAGGGGGGCGACAAGGAGGAATTCACCCCTCCACTTT.

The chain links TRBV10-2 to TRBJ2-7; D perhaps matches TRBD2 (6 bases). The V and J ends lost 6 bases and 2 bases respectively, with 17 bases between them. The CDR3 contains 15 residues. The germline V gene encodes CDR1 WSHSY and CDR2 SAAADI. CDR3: CASSPLPGDPYEQYF. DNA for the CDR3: TGCGCCAGCAGCCCCCTTCCGGGGGACCCCTACGAGCAGTACTTC.